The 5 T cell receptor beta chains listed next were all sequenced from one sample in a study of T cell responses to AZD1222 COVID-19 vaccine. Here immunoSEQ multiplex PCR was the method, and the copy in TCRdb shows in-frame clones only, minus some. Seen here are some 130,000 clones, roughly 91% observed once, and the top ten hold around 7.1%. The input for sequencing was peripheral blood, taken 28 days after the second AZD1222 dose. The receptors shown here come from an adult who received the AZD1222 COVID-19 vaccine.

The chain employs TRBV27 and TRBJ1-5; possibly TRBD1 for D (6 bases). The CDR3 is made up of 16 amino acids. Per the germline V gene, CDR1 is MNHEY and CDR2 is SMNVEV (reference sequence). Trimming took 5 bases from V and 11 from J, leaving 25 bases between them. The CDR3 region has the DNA TGTGCCAGCAGTCATTTGGGGGACACCTCCATTCTGTCCCAGCATTTT. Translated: CASSHLGDTSILSQHF.

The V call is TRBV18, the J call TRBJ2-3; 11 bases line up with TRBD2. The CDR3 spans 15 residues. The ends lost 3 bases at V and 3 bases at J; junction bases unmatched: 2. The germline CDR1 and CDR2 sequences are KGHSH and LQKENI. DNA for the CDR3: TGTGCCAGCTCACCCCGACTAGCGGGGACAGATACGCAGTATTTT. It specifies CASSPRLAGTDTQYF. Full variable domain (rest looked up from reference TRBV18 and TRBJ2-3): NAGVMQNPRHLVRRRGQEARLRCSPMKGHSHVYWYRQLPEEGLKFMVYLQKENIIDESGMPKERFSAEFPKEGPSILRIQQVVRGDSAAYFCASSPRLAGTDTQYFGPGTRLTVL.

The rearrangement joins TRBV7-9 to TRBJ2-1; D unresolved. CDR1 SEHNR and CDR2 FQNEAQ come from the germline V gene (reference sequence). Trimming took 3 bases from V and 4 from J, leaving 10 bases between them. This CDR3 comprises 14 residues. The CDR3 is CASSFRKEYNEQFF. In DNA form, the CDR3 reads TGTGCCAGCAGCTTCCGGAAGGAATACAATGAGCAGTTCTTC.

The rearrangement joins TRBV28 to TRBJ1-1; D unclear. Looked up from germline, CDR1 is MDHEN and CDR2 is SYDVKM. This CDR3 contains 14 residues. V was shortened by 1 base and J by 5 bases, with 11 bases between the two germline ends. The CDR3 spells CASSLSGVWTEAFF. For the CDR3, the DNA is TGTGCCAGCAGTTTATCCGGGGTGTGGACTGAAGCTTTCTTT.

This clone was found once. The CDR3 reads CASRDRAHTEAFF. CDR3 coding DNA: TGTGCCAGCAGGGACAGGGCTCACACTGAAGCTTTCTTT. This chain connects TRBV19 to TRBJ1-1, with 9 bases lining up with TRBD1. Per germline, CDR1 LNHDA and CDR2 SQIVND (reference sequence). The CDR3 sequence is 13 residues long. V shed 9 bases and J 3 bases; nucleotides not matched to a gene: 5.